The clone carrying this T cell receptor (beta chain) was counted a few times. Its antigen is undetermined. Purity exceeded 98% in all sorted populations. This sample was taken from a study of beta chain features in type 1 diabetes. Investigators reverse transcribed all isolated RNA, so they sequenced expressed TCRB transcripts. This table comes from immunoSEQ multiplex PCR, and its TCRdb copy is limited to in-frame clones, with some not included. This sample carries 680,000 or so clones, 13% of them seen once, and the ten largest clones take about 0.02%. V was pared by 5 bases and J by 10 bases, with 15 bases between. The length of the CDR3 is 13 residues. Germline V gene sequence: CDR1 MNHEY, CDR2 SMNVEV (reference sequence). Study-wide results and limits: These data did not resolve whether HLA type affects TCRB rearrangement. Moderately but significantly shorter TCRB CDR3s were found in Type 1 diabetes patients in all four CD4+ subsets. Researchers cautioned that cDNA sequencing could over-represent cells with high TCR expression.

This TCR was sampled from a man aged 18 to 30 with type 1 diabetes. Sequenced input: naive CD4+ T cells from blood. The chain employs TRBV27 and TRBJ2-1; D perhaps matches TRBD2 (5 bases). The CDR3 reads CASSLTWRSEQFF. The CDR3 nucleotides are TGTGCCAGCAGTCTCACTTGGAGGAGCGAGCAGTTCTTC.